This TCR beta chain stems from a study of cytomegalovirus exposure and HLA in healthy donors. Across the whole study: From 150 million to 200 million T cells, an earlier analysis saw roughly 120 million unique TCR beta sequences. The study's early data release held some 85 million unique TCRs from HLA-typed donors.

PCR involved 60 Vbeta and 13 Jbeta primers. Assay: immunoSEQ multiplex PCR; the TCRdb copy retains only in-frame clones and omits some. This sample yields hundreds of thousands of clones, of which around 65% are seen a single time; 2% to 2.5% belongs to the top ten. Germline V gives CDR1 MNHNS, CDR2 SASEGT. The CDR3 is made up of 14 amino acids. With 5 bases removed from V and 3 bases from J, the gap between germline ends came to 14 bases. The sample taken for sequencing was PBMCs. V gene TRBV6-1 combines with J gene TRBJ2-7; D perhaps matches TRBD1 (7 bases). This TCR came from a female donor in good health and CMV-seronegative. CDR3 sequence reads: CASSLQGRYYEQYF. As DNA, the CDR3 is TGTGCCAGCAGTCTACAGGGGAGGTACTACGAGCAGTACTTC.